The 28 T cell receptor beta chains below come from one sample, sequenced in a study of T cells in Graves' hyperthyroidism and ophthalmopathy. Template material for amplifying TCR beta CDR3 regions consisted of RNA transcripts. A set of HTBI primers served as the primers for a first-round RT-PCR of the TCR CDR3. TCRdb passed the multiplex PCR reads through MiXCR, listing each CDR3 protein once. This table has roughly 750,000 distinct CDR3 sequences, 15% to 20% appearing once. Sample: blood. The receptors derive from a man between 18 and 35 years old with Graves' hyperthyroidism.

This clonotype was seen a few times. The chain has TRBV20-1 and TRBJ2-1; 10 nucleotides align to TRBD2. The CDR3 has 14 amino acids. Germline V lookup: CDR1 DFQATT, CDR2 SNEGSKA (reference sequence). J gave up 9 bases and V 3 bases, and 8 bases lay outside the gene matches. The CDR3 coding sequence is TGCAGTGCTAGTACTAGCGGGATAAGGGGTGAGCAGTTCTTC. This codes for CSASTSGIRGEQFF.

At least ten counts were recorded for this clonotype. The gene calls are TRBV7-9 and TRBJ2-7, with 9 bases lining up with TRBD2. The V segment lost 7 bases and the J segment 5 bases; nucleotides outside the gene matches: 9. Germline CDR1 and CDR2: SEHNR and FQNEAQ (reference sequence). This CDR3 has 14 amino acids. This CDR3 is CASNPGGRANEQYF. CDR3 nucleotides: TGTGCCAGCAACCCCGGCGGGAGGGCCAACGAGCAGTACTTC.

This clonotype was observed a few times. The rearrangement joins TRBV5-1 to TRBJ2-2; 11 nucleotides match TRBD2. This CDR3 contains 18 residues. V lost 2 bases to trimming and J lost 0 bases; unmatched junction nucleotides: 6. CDR1 and CDR2 (germline): SGHRS, YFSETQ. CDR3 in DNA: TGCGCCAGCAGCTTAAGGACTAGCGGGCGTACGAACACCGGGGAGCTGTTTTTT. It codes for CASSLRTSGRTNTGELFF.

This clonotype was counted at least ten times. The chain is built from TRBV28 and TRBJ2-1, with D perhaps TRBD2 (6 bases). The CDR3 extends over 15 amino acids. The germline V gene encodes CDR1 MDHEN and CDR2 SYDVKM. The V end lost 3 bases, the J end lost 5 bases, and 14 bases lay between the germline ends. CDR3 bases: TGTGCCAGCAGTTTTAGCGGAGAGCGCAACAATGAGCAGTTCTTC. Translated: CASSFSGERNNEQFF. Based on the CDR3 plus reference TRBV28 and TRBJ2-1, the full variable domain is DVKVTQSSRYLVKRTGEKVFLECVQDMDHENMFWYRQDPGLGLRLIYFSYDVKMKEKGDIPEGYSVSREKKERFSLILESASTNQTSMYLCASSFSGERNNEQFFGPGTRLTVL.

This clonotype was seen more than once but under ten times. V and J are TRBV29-1 and TRBJ1-2; 7 bases fit TRBD1. The V gene's germline CDR1 is SQVTM and CDR2 ANQGSEA. The CDR3 has 14 amino acids. V shed 4 bases, J shed 4 bases, and the junction held 9 bases outside the gene matches. The CDR3 is CSVAIGGGSYGYTF. The CDR3 DNA sequence: TGCAGCGTTGCCATAGGAGGGGGCAGCTATGGCTACACCTTC.

The table lists this clonotype with many counts. This chain links TRBV6-1 with TRBJ2-7; no firm D call. The germline V gene has CDR1 MNHNS and CDR2 SASEGT. Trimming took 6 bases from V and 3 from J, leaving 12 bases between them. The CDR3 has 13 residues. CDR3: CASSHKISYEQYF. CDR3 coding DNA: TGTGCCAGCAGCCACAAAATCAGCTACGAGCAGTACTTC.

The V call is TRBV18, the J call TRBJ1-6; D unclear. V was shortened by 2 bases and J by 0 bases, with 8 bases between the two germline ends. This CDR3 contains 16 residues. The germline CDR1 and CDR2 sequences are KGHSH and LQKENI. The CDR3 nucleotides read TGTGCCAGCTCACCATCCAGGACCTCCTATAATTCACCCCTCCACTTT. Protein: CASSPSRTSYNSPLHF.

As to this clonotype: Its ends do not fully match the called genes, so a read error is possible. The chain links TRBV28 to TRBJ2-7; a possible D gene is TRBD2 (6 bases). The CDR3 totals 15 residues. From germline, CDR1 is MDHEN and CDR2 SYDVKM. As DNA, the CDR3 is TGTGCCAGCAGTTTTTTAGCGGTGGAAGGCTACGGGCAGTACTTC. Translation gives CASSFLAVEGYGQYF.

There are a few counts of this clonotype. V is TRBV5-6 and J is TRBJ1-6; D not certain. The germline gives CDR1 SGHDT, CDR2 YYEEEE. This CDR3 region has 13 residues. Trimming stripped 1 base from V and 7 bases from J, with 6 bases between. The CDR3 DNA sequence: TGTGCCAGCAGCTTGATCGGAAATTCACCCCTCCACTTT. It translates to CASSLIGNSPLHF.

The J gene is TRBJ2-1, the V gene TRBV13; D is perhaps TRBD1 (5 bases). The length of the CDR3 is 15 residues. The germline V and J ends were trimmed by 5 bases and 5 bases, with 16 bases remaining between them. Per germline, CDR1 PRHDT and CDR2 FYEKMQ (reference sequence). In DNA form, the CDR3 reads TGTGCCAGCAGCCCATGGTTCGACAGACACAATGAGCAGTTCTTC. Translating gives CASSPWFDRHNEQFF. The complete variable domain, with remaining parts taken from reference TRBV13 and TRBJ2-1, reads AAGVIQSPRHLIKEKRETATLKCYPIPRHDTVYWYQQGPGQDPQFLISFYEKMQSDKGSIPDRFSAQQFSDYHSELNMSSLELGDSALYFCASSPWFDRHNEQFFGPGTRLTVL.

Points on this clonotype: Given a much more abundant clone one base away, this may be a read error. The DNA for the CDR3 is TGTGCCACCAGCAGAGATAGGCGGGTTGTCACAGATACGCAGTATTTT. This gives the protein CATSRDRRVVTDTQYF. The chain recombines TRBV15 with TRBJ2-3; D may be TRBD2 (5 bases). The CDR3 consists of 16 residues. Trimming stripped 0 bases from V and 2 bases from J, with 12 bases between. Germline V gene data show CDR1 as LNHNV and CDR2 as YYDKDF (reference sequence).

This clonotype occurred a few times. The CDR3 reads CASSAALGNEKLFF. The DNA of the CDR3 is TGTGCCAGCAGCGCGGCCCTGGGGAATGAAAAACTGTTTTTT. The chain links TRBV9 to TRBJ1-4; D ambiguous. V was clipped by 3 bases and J by 5 bases, with 11 bases between them. The V gene's germline CDR1 is SGDLS and CDR2 YYNGEE. The length of the CDR3 is 14 residues. Looking up the rest from reference TRBV9 and TRBJ1-4 gives the full variable domain: DSGVTQTPKHLITATGQRVTLRCSPRSGDLSVYWYQQSLDQGLQFLIQYYNGEERAKGNILERFSAQQFPDLHSELNLSSLELGDSALYFCASSAALGNEKLFFGSGTQLSVL.

The chain combines TRBV25-1 with TRBJ1-5, with 7 bases that match TRBD1. The CDR3 consists of 11 residues. Unmatched junction bases numbered 4, after V lost 5 bases and J lost 12 bases. CDR1 is MGHDK, CDR2 SYGVNS, per germline. The CDR3 sequence is CASSPGQVQHF. CDR3 DNA sequence: TGTGCCAGCAGTCCCGGACAGGTCCAGCATTTT. Combining the CDR3 with reference TRBV25-1 and TRBJ1-5 gives the whole variable domain EADIYQTPRYLVIGTGKKITLECSQTMGHDKMYWYQQDPGMELHLIHYSYGVNSTEKGDLSSESTVSRIRTEHFPLTLESARPSHTSQYLCASSPGQVQHFGDGTRLSIL.

On this clonotype: Germline and junction disagree at one end, which may indicate a read error. CDR3 in amino acids: CATSGLGGRPSGTGELFF. CDR3 DNA: TGTGCCACCAGTGGTTTGGGGGGCAGACCCTCTGGCACCGGGGAGCTGTTTTTT. V gene TRBV24-1 combines with J gene TRBJ2-2; the D gene could be TRBD1 or TRBD2 (6 bases each). Germline CDR1 and CDR2: KGHDR and SFDVKD. This CDR3 is 18 amino acids long.

This chain joins TRBV5-1 and TRBJ1-4; 10 bases agree with TRBD1. The trim removed 2 bases at V and 4 bases at J, leaving 8 bases unmatched. CDR3 size: 17 residues. Germline loops: CDR1 SGHRS, CDR2 YFSETQ. DNA for the CDR3: TGCGCCAGCAGCTTCGGACAGGGGGTAATGGTTAATGAAAAACTGTTTTTT. It translates to CASSFGQGVMVNEKLFF. Full variable domain (rest looked up from reference TRBV5-1 and TRBJ1-4): KAGVTQTPRYLIKTRGQQVTLSCSPISGHRSVSWYQQTPGQGLQFLFEYFSETQRNKGNFPGRFSGRQFSNSRSEMNVSTLELGDSALYLCASSFGQGVMVNEKLFFGSGTQLSVL.

This chain uses TRBV24-1 with TRBJ2-3; D is uncertain. The length of the CDR3 is 15 residues. Germline values: CDR1 KGHDR, CDR2 SFDVKD. Trimming cost V 0 bases and J 6 bases, with 12 bases left between them. The CDR3: CATSDLNEVGDTQYF. CDR3 sequence (DNA): TGTGCCACCAGTGATTTGAACGAGGTGGGGGATACGCAGTATTTT.

Many counts were recorded for this clonotype. The J gene is TRBJ2-3, the V gene TRBV28; the match to TRBD2 covers 8 bases. Germline CDR1 MDHEN, CDR2 SYDVKM. V was clipped by 5 bases and J by 4 bases; unmatched bases: 5. The CDR3 contains 14 residues. The CDR3 spells CASSKAGAPDTQYF. In DNA, the CDR3 is TGTGCCAGCAGTAAAGCGGGAGCCCCAGATACGCAGTATTTT. Using reference TRBV28 and TRBJ2-3 for the parts outside the CDR3, the full variable domain is DVKVTQSSRYLVKRTGEKVFLECVQDMDHENMFWYRQDPGLGLRLIYFSYDVKMKEKGDIPEGYSVSREKKERFSLILESASTNQTSMYLCASSKAGAPDTQYFGPGTRLTVL.

A few counts support this clonotype. The chain links TRBV20-1 to TRBJ2-5, with D possibly TRBD1 on 6 matching bases. Germline-derived CDR1 and CDR2 are DFQATT and SNEGSKA (reference sequence). V shed 6 bases and J shed 0 bases, with 14 bases lying between them. This CDR3 contains 14 residues. Written as DNA, the CDR3 is TGCAGTGCGAGAAGGGGACATAACCAAGAGACCCAGTACTTC. Protein: CSARRGHNQETQYF.

The V and J genes are TRBV20-1 and TRBJ1-4; TRBD1 matches 8 bases. Germline CDR1 reads DFQATT; CDR2 reads SNEGSKA (reference sequence). J was trimmed by 6 bases and V by 4 bases; bases with no gene match: 13. The CDR3 loop spans 16 amino acids. CDR3 bases: TGCAGTGCTAAGCGGCTCACCAGGGGGCTATATGAAAAACTGTTTTTT. Its protein product is CSAKRLTRGLYEKLFF.

With regard to this clonotype: One base away lies a much larger clone, so this may be a sequencing read error. This sequence joins TRBV7-8 and TRBJ1-3; 9 bases align to TRBD1. Germline V lookup: CDR1 SGHVS, CDR2 FQNEAQ. V dropped 2 bases and J dropped 4; count of bases not matched to a gene: 3. There are 15 residues in the CDR3. CDR3 amino acids: CASSLFGTGGNTIYF. In DNA, the CDR3 is TGTGCCAGCAGCTTATTTGGGACAGGGGGAAACACCATATATTTT.

The V and J genes are TRBV30 and TRBJ2-2, with D possibly TRBD2 on 5 matching bases. Trimming took 8 bases from V and 3 from J, leaving 10 bases between them. Germline V gene data show CDR1 as GTSNPN and CDR2 as SVGIG (reference sequence). The length of the CDR3 is 12 residues. CDR3: CAGLSHTGELFF. CDR3 DNA sequence: TGTGCCGGACTTTCCCACACCGGGGAGCTGTTTTTT.

This clonotype was counted only a few times. This chain links TRBV12-3 or TRBV12-4 with TRBJ2-3; D is ambiguous. Trimming took off 2 bases at V and 2 bases at J, with 8 bases between the two ends. The CDR3 sequence is 14 residues long. The CDR3 here is CASSLKAVTDTQYF. For the CDR3, the DNA is TGTGCCAGCAGTTTAAAGGCGGTCACAGATACGCAGTATTTT.

This clonotype was observed at least ten times. This CDR3 is CASSLQGGETEAFF. The CDR3 coding sequence is TGTGCCAGCAGTTTACAGGGAGGAGAAACTGAAGCTTTCTTT. The chain has TRBV28 and TRBJ1-1, with D perhaps TRBD1 (5 bases). CDR1 is MDHEN and CDR2 is SYDVKM in the germline V gene. V lost 2 bases to trimming and J lost 5 bases, with 12 bases between them. CDR3 length equals 14 residues.

The J gene is TRBJ1-6, the V gene TRBV28; D call uncertain. Germline V gene data show CDR1 as MDHEN and CDR2 as SYDVKM. The CDR3 consists of 11 residues. The DNA for the CDR3 is TGTGCAAGCTCCTATAATTCACCCCTCCACTTT. Translating gives CASSYNSPLHF. Based on the CDR3 plus reference TRBV28 and TRBJ1-6, the full variable domain is DVKVTQSSRYLVKRTGEKVFLECVQDMDHENMFWYRQDPGLGLRLIYFSYDVKMKEKGDIPEGYSVSREKKERFSLILESASTNQTSMYLCASSYNSPLHFGNGTRLTVT.

In regard to this clonotype: A much larger clone is a single base away; this may be a read error. The rearrangement uses TRBV27 and TRBJ2-3, with a possible D match to TRBD1 (5 bases). CDR1 and CDR2 from the germline V gene are MNHEY and SMNVEV (reference sequence). V shed 7 bases and J shed 4 bases, with 18 bases lying between them. This CDR3 contains 15 residues. The CDR3: CASKPLGVRADTQYF. CDR3 nucleotide sequence: TGTGCCAGCAAACCCCTAGGGGTTAGGGCAGATACGCAGTATTTT.

This clonotype has more than one count but fewer than ten. The chain uses TRBV9 and TRBJ2-1; no firm D call. The germline gives CDR1 SGDLS, CDR2 YYNGEE. The V gene lost 1 base and the J gene lost 4 bases, with 12 bases spanning the gap. The CDR3 runs to 15 residues. The CDR3 nucleotides read TGTGCCAGCAGCGTAACTTTGTTGGGTTACAATGAGCAGTTCTTC. Translated, it gives CASSVTLLGYNEQFF.

This clonotype was seen a handful of times. The chain combines TRBV7-8 with TRBJ2-5, with D perhaps given as TRBD1 or TRBD2 (6 bases each). V lost 4 bases and J 1 base, leaving 19 bases between the germline ends. Germline CDR1 reads SGHVS; CDR2 reads FQNEAQ. CDR3 length: 17 amino acids. CDR3 region: CASSSSPRGDFQETQYF. In DNA form, the CDR3 reads TGTGCCAGCAGCTCTTCCCCGAGGGGGGACTTCCAAGAGACCCAGTACTTC.

V is TRBV11-1 and J is TRBJ2-7; weak D call: TRBD1 (6 bases). Germline V gene sequence: CDR1 SGHAT, CDR2 FQDESV (reference sequence). Trimming cost V 8 bases and J 2 bases, with 10 bases left between them. This CDR3 region has 12 residues. The CDR3 DNA follows: TGTGCCAGCGCCACAGGGCCCTACGAGCAGTACTTC. This translates into CASATGPYEQYF.